This TCR beta chain is from a study of T cell responses to AZD1222 COVID-19 vaccine. Regarding the study as a whole: Unmutated variant regions are reportedly the target of nearly half of TCRs that are spike-specific. White British people made up most donors, females outnumbered males, and clonal diversity was possibly underestimated. Spike as a whole was targeted by vaccine-associated CD4 TCRs, dominant at 160-218 and 743-854.

On this clone: What it recognizes is unknown.

The data were produced by immunoSEQ multiplex PCR, yet TCRdb's version contains in-frame clones alone and is incomplete. The sample has 60,000 to 70,000 clones, 82% seen once. V lost 0 bases and J lost 7, with 7 bases in between. This CDR3 is 13 amino acids long. Per the germline V gene, CDR1 is SGHNT and CDR2 is YENEEA. The TCR originated in an adult in good health. This sequence joins TRBV11-3 and TRBJ1-3; D not certain. The sample was peripheral blood, taken on day 0 of AZD1222 vaccination. This chain's CDR3 is CASSLDPQNTIYF. The CDR3 DNA reads as TGTGCCAGCAGCTTAGATCCGCAGAACACCATATATTTT.